This T cell receptor (beta chain) appears in the sequencing data of a study of T-cell reconstitution after alpha-beta-depleted transplantation in children. General study results and limits: It was reported that alpha-beta T cells came from several hundred expanded graft clones (about two months after transplant). Most T-cell counts and diversity one year after the transplant came from T cells that were newly produced.

This clonotype was found many times. Its target is unknown. Unique molecular identifiers were used to barcode this TCRbeta library. A single record per CDR3 protein comes from TCRdb applying MiXCR to the PCR reads. The table has around 270,000 distinct CDR3 sequences, nearly 8% seen once. The V gene lost 0 bases and the J gene lost 4 bases, with 19 bases spanning the gap. The CDR3 spans 17 residues. Germline V gene sequence: CDR1 DFQATT, CDR2 SNEGSKA (reference sequence). This sequence was found in a female patient aged 2-9 years who had a stem cell transplant for Fanconi anemia, so the T cells may come from the graft donor. Here the sequenced sample was peripheral blood, taken 360 days after TCRalphabeta/CD19-depleted stem cell transplant. The gene calls are TRBV20-1 and TRBJ1-5; the D is unclear. The CDR3 DNA reads as TGCAGTGCTAGAGATCTCAGATTTGCCCGGGGAAATCAGCCCCAGCATTTT. Translated, it gives CSARDLRFARGNQPQHF.